This is a list of T cell receptor beta chains from one sample in a study of Ad26.COV2.S vaccination and SARS-CoV-2 variants. Only in-frame clones appear in the TCRdb table, and some are missing; sequencing was by immunoSEQ multiplex PCR. The sample yields some 350,000 clones, about 90% seen once. The sample in question was peripheral blood, obtained after recovery from COVID-19. The receptors were sampled from a human donor who had recovered from COVID-19. CDR3s include the opening cysteine and the closing phenylalanine or tryptophan. Fields, in order: V gene, J gene, CDR3 length, CDR3 protein.

v_gene: TRBV2; j_gene: TRBJ2-7; len: 12; CDR3aa: CAGTTDVYEQYF
v_gene: TRBV24-1; j_gene: TRBJ1-5; len: 15; CDR3aa: CATSEGGAGNQPQHF
v_gene: TRBV29-1; j_gene: TRBJ1-1; len: 12; CDR3aa: CSVEGLTIEAFF
v_gene: TRBV11-1; j_gene: TRBJ1-1; len: 13; CDR3aa: CASSLAWRAEAFF
v_gene: TRBV19; j_gene: TRBJ1-5; len: 14; CDR3aa: CASSRRHLNQPQHF
v_gene: TRBV19; j_gene: TRBJ1-5; len: 15; CDR3aa: CASSIGDRGNQPQHF
v_gene: TRBV5-4; j_gene: TRBJ2-7; len: 13; CDR3aa: CASSSDSYDEQYF
v_gene: TRBV19; j_gene: TRBJ1-3; len: 14; CDR3aa: CASRSGGSGNTIYF
v_gene: TRBV2; j_gene: TRBJ2-1; len: 19; CDR3aa: CASSERTQTSAHLQVSQFF
v_gene: TRBV27; j_gene: TRBJ2-5; len: 14; CDR3aa: CASSVTGEQETQYF
v_gene: TRBV4-3; j_gene: TRBJ1-4; len: 17; CDR3aa: CASSLNSVPAGNEKLFF
v_gene: TRBV5-1; j_gene: TRBJ1-1; len: 15; CDR3aa: CASSLVPGMNTEAFF
v_gene: TRBV19; j_gene: TRBJ2-7; len: 16; CDR3aa: CASSYMGTEKAYEQYF
v_gene: TRBV18; j_gene: TRBJ2-1; len: 14; CDR3aa: CASSPGLAGNEQFF
v_gene: TRBV4-2; j_gene: TRBJ1-4; len: 15; CDR3aa: CASSQTWEVNEKLFF
v_gene: TRBV7-9; j_gene: TRBJ1-5; len: 13; CDR3aa: CASSLGTQQPQHF
v_gene: TRBV2; j_gene: TRBJ1-5; len: 18; CDR3aa: CASRRQLTDRYSNQPQHF
v_gene: TRBV2; j_gene: TRBJ2-7; len: 16; CDR3aa: CASSEALAPLSYEQYF
v_gene: TRBV6-5; j_gene: TRBJ1-1; len: 14; CDR3aa: CASSYSRGDTEAFF
v_gene: TRBV19; j_gene: TRBJ2-4; len: 15; CDR3aa: CASSTQALAKNIQYF
v_gene: TRBV3-1/TRBV3-2; j_gene: TRBJ2-3; len: 18; CDR3aa: CASSQDIPGAVGSDTQYF
v_gene: TRBV6-5; j_gene: TRBJ2-7; len: 14; CDR3aa: CASSPRRGPYEQYF
v_gene: TRBV7-2; j_gene: TRBJ1-4; len: 14; CDR3aa: CASSFGGTKEKLFF
v_gene: TRBV19; j_gene: TRBJ2-3; len: 17; CDR3aa: CASRWTSGGALTDTQYF
v_gene: TRBV7-6; j_gene: TRBJ2-7; len: 13; CDR3aa: CASSPDRVGEQYF
v_gene: TRBV27; j_gene: TRBJ2-1; len: 15; CDR3aa: CASSRLDLTYNEQFF